This T cell receptor beta chain was obtained from a study of blood T cell repertoires in COVID-19. Whole-study context: The United States, Italy and Spain provided the acute and convalescent COVID-19 samples.

The table lists this clone with a few counts. Original processing methods: How many nucleated cells were present was estimated from reference gene primer amplification. Sequencing was performed with immunoSEQ multiplex PCR; in TCRdb, only in-frame clones are kept and a portion is missing. V, J and clone size derive from that table, while D and trimming were established from the DNA sequence. The table has over 250,000 clones, 88% seen once. The CDR3 runs to 16 residues. Losses at the gene ends were 2 bases for V and 4 bases for J; bases not matched to a gene: 8. Germline assignment: CDR1 SNHLY and CDR2 FYNNEI.

The source material was peripheral blood. The chain carries TRBV2 and TRBJ1-2; 9 nucleotides agree with TRBD1. The sequence was collected from a man aged 60-69 years who had recovered from COVID-19. The CDR3 coding sequence is TGTGCCAGCAGTGAACTGGGGACAGGGCAATTCTATGGCTACACCTTC. Amino acid sequence: CASSELGTGQFYGYTF.